The clone carrying this T cell receptor (beta chain) was observed a handful of times. What it binds is unknown. Through a sample-barcoded 5' primer and a J-beta primer mix, a second PCR was run for roughly 6 to 11 cycles. TCRdb reprocessed the 5' RACE reads via MiXCR and lists one record per CDR3 protein. The table includes hundreds of thousands of distinct CDR3 sequences, 22% detected once. This specimen comes from a study of blood T cells in healthy people across ages. Study outcomes and limitations: A strong correlation was found between TCR beta diversity and the percentage of naive T cells. Roughly linearly, TCR beta diversity per million T cells fell as age increased.

The CDR3 length is 16 residues. V was trimmed by 4 bases and J by 7 bases, leaving 19 bases between them. The V call is TRBV12-3 or TRBV12-4, the J call TRBJ1-4, with D uncertain. Sequenced sample: blood. The receptor was isolated from a man between 65 and 79 years old in good health. CDR3 nucleotide sequence: TGTGCCAGCAGTTCCCAAGCGGGTCTCATGGGTGAAAAACTGTTTTTT. It codes for CASSSQAGLMGEKLFF.